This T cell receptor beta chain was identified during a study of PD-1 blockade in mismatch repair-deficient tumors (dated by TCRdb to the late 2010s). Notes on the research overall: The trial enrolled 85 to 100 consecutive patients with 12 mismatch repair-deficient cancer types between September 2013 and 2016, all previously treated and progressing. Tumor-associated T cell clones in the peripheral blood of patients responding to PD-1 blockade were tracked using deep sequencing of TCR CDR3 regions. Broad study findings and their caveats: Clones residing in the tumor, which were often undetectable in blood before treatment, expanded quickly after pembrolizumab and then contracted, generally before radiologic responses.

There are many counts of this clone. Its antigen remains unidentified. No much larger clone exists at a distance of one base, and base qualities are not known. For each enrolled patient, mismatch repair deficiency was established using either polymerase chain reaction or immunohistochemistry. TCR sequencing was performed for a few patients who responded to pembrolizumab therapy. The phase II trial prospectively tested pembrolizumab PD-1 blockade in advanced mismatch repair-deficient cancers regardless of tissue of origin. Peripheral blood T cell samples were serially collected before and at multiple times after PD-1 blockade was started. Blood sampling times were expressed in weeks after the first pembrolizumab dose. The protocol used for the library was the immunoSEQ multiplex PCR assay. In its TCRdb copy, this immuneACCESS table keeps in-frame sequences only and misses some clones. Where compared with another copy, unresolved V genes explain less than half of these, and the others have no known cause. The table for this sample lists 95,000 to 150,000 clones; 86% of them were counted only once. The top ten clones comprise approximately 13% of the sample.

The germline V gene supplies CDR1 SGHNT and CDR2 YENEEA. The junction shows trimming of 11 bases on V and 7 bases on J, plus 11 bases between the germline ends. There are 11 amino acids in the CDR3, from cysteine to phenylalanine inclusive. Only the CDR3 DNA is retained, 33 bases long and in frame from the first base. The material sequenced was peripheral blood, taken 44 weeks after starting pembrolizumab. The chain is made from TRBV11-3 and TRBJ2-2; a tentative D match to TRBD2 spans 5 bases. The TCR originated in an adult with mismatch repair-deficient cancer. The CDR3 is CASNEGGELFF. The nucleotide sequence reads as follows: TGTGCCTCAAATGAGGGCGGGGAGCTGTTTTTT.